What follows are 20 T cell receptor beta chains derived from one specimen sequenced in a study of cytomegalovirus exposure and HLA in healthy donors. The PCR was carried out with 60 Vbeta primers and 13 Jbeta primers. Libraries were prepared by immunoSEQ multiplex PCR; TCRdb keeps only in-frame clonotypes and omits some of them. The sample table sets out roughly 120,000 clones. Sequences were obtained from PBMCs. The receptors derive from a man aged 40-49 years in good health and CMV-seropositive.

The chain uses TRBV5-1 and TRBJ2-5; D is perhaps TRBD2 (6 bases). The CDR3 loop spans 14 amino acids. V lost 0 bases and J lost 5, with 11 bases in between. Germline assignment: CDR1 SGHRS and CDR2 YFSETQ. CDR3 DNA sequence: TGCGCCAGCAGCTTGGCCGGTGGGAGGGAGACCCAGTACTTC. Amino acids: CASSLAGGRETQYF.

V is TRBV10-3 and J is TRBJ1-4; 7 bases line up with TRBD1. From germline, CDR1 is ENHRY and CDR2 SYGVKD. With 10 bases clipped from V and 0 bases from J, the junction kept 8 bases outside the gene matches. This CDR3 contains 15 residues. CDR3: CATSQGTATNEKLFF. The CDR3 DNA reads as TGTGCCACCTCCCAAGGGACAGCAACTAATGAAAAACTGTTTTTT.

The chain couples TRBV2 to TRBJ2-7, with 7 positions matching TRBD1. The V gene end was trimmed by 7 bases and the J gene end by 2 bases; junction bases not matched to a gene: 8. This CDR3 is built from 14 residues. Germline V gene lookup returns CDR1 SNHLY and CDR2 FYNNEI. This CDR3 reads CASKNSGQTYEQYF. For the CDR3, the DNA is TGTGCCAGCAAGAATTCGGGACAGACCTACGAGCAGTACTTC.

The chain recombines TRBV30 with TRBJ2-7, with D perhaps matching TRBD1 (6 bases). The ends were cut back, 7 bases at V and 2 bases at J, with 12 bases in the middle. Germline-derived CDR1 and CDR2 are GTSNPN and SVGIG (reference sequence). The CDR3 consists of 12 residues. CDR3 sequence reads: CAYKQGTYEQYF. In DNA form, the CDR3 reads TGTGCCTACAAACAGGGCACCTACGAGCAGTACTTC. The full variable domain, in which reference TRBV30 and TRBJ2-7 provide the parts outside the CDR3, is SQTIHQWPATLVQPVGSPLSLECTVEGTSNPNLYWYRQAAGRGLQLLFYSVGIGQISSEVPQNLSASRPQDRQFILSSKKLLLSDSGFYLCAYKQGTYEQYFGPGTRLTVT.

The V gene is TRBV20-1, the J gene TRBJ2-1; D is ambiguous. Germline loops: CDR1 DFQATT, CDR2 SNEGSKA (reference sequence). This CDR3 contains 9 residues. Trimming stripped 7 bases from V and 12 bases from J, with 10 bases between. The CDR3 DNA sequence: TGCAGTGGCGGAGTAGGGCAGTTCTTC. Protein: CSGGVGQFF.

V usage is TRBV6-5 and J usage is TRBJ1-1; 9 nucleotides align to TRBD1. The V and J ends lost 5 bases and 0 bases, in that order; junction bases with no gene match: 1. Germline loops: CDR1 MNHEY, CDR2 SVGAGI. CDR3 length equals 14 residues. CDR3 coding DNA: TGTGCCAGCAGTGGGGACAGGGTGAACACTGAAGCTTTCTTT. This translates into CASSGDRVNTEAFF.

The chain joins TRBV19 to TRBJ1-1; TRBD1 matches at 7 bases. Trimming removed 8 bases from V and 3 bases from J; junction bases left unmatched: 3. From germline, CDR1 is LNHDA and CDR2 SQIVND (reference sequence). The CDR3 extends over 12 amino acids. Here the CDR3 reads CASRQGDTEAFF. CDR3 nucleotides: TGTGCCAGTCGACAGGGCGACACTGAAGCTTTCTTT.

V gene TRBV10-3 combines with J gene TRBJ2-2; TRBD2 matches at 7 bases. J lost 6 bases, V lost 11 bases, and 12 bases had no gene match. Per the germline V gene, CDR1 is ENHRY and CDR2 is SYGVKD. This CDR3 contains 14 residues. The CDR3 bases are TGTGCCGTCAAGACTAGCCCCGAGGCCGGGGAGCTGTTTTTT. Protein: CAVKTSPEAGELFF.

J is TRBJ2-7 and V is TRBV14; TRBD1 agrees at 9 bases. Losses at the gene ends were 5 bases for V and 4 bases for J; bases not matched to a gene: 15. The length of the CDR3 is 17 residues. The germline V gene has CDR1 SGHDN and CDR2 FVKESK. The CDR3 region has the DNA TGTGCCAGCAGCAAACGGACAGGGGACGCGATACCTTACGAGCAGTACTTC. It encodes CASSKRTGDAIPYEQYF.

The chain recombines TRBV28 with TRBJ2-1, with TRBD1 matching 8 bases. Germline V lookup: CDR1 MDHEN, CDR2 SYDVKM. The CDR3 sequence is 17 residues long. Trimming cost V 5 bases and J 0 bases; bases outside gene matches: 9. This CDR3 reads CASSERSGTGSYNEQFF. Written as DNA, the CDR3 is TGTGCCAGCAGTGAAAGATCCGGGACAGGCTCCTACAATGAGCAGTTCTTC. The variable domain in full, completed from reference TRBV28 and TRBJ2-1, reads DVKVTQSSRYLVKRTGEKVFLECVQDMDHENMFWYRQDPGLGLRLIYFSYDVKMKEKGDIPEGYSVSREKKERFSLILESASTNQTSMYLCASSERSGTGSYNEQFFGPGTRLTVL.

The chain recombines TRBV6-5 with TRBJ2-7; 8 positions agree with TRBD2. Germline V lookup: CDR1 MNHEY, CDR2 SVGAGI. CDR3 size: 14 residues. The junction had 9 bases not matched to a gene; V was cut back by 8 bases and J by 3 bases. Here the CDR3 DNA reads TGTGCCAGCCGTCCCGGACTAGCCGGCTACGAGCAGTACTTC. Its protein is CASRPGLAGYEQYF.

This chain's CDR3 is CASSPLRDSDGYEQYF. CDR3 nucleotide sequence: TGTGCCAGCAGTCCTCTCCGGGATTCGGATGGCTACGAGCAGTACTTC. The chain couples TRBV28 to TRBJ2-7; D is perhaps TRBD2 (5 bases). CDR1 and CDR2 (germline): MDHEN, SYDVKM. CDR3 size: 16 residues. Deletions cut 5 bases from V and 3 bases from J, with 20 bases between.

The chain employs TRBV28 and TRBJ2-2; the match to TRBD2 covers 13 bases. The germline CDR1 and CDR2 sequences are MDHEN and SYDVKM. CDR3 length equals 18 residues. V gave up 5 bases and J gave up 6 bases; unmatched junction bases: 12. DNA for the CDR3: TGTGCCAGCAGTGTAACGGGACTAGCGGGAAAAGGAGCCGGGGAGCTGTTTTTT. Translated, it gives CASSVTGLAGKGAGELFF.

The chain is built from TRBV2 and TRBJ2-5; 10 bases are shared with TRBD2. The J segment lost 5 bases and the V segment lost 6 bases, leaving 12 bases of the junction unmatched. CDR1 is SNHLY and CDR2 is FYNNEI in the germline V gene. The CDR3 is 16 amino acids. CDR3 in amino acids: CASRATSGSPWETQYF. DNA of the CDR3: TGTGCCAGCAGGGCGACTAGCGGGTCCCCTTGGGAGACCCAGTACTTC.

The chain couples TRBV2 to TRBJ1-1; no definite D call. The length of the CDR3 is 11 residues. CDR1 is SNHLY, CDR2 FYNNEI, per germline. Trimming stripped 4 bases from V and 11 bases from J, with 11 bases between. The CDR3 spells CASSGRSRAFF. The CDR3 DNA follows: TGTGCCAGCAGTGGCCGGAGTAGGGCTTTCTTT. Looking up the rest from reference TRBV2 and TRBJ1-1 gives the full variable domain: EPEVTQTPSHQVTQMGQEVILRCVPISNHLYFYWYRQILGQKVEFLVSFYNNEISEKSEIFDDQFSVERPDGSNFTLKIRSTKLEDSAMYFCASSGRSRAFFGQGTRLTVV.

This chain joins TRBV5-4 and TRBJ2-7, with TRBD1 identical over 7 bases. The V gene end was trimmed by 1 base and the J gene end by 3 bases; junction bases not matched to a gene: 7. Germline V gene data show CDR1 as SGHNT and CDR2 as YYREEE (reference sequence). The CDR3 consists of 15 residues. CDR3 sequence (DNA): TGTGCCAGCAGCTTGCCGGGACAGCTAAACTACGAGCAGTACTTC. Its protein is CASSLPGQLNYEQYF.

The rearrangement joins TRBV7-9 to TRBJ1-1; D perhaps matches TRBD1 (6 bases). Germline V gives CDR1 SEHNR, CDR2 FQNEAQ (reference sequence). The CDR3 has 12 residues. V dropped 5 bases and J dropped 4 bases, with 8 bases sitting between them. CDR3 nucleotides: TGTGCCAGCAGCCAACAGGGCACTGAAGCTTTCTTT. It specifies CASSQQGTEAFF. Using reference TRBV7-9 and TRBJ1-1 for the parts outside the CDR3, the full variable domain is DTGVSQNPRHKITKRGQNVTFRCDPISEHNRLYWYRQTLGQGPEFLTYFQNEAQLEKSRLLSDRFSAERPKGSFSTLEIQRTEQGDSAMYLCASSQQGTEAFFGQGTRLTVV.

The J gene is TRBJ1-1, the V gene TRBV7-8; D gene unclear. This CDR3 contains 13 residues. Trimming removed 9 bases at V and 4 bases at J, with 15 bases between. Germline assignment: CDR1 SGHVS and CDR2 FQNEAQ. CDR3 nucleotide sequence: TGTGCCAGTACACTCGGCGGTCCCACTGAAGCTTTCTTT. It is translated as CASTLGGPTEAFF. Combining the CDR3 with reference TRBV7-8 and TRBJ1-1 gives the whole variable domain GAGVSQSPRYKVAKRGQDVALRCDPISGHVSLFWYQQALGQGPEFLTYFQNEAQLDKSGLPSDRFFAERPEGSVSTLKIQRTQQEDSAVYLCASTLGGPTEAFFGQGTRLTVV.

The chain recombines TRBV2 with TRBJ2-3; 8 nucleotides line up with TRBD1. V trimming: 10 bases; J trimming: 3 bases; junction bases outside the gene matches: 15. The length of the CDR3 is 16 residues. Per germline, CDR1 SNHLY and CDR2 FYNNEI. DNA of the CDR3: TGTGCCAACATGCCGGGACAGGCTATGCCGACAGATACGCAGTATTTT. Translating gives CANMPGQAMPTDTQYF.

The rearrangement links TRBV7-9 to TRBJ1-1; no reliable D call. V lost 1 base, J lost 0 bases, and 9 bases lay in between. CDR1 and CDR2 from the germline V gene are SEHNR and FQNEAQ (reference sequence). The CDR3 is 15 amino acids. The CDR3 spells CASSLVLGVNTEAFF. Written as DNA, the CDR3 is TGTGCCAGCAGCTTAGTTCTGGGCGTGAACACTGAAGCTTTCTTT.